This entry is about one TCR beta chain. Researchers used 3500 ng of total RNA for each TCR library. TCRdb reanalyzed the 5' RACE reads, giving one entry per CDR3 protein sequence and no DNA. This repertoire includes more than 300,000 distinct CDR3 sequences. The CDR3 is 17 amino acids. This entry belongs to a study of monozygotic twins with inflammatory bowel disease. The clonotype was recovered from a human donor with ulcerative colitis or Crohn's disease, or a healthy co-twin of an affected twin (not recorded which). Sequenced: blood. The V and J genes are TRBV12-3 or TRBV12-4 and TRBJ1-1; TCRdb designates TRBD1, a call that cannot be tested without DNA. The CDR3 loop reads CASSIDRGLNGYTEAFF.